This T cell receptor (beta chain) is drawn from a study of T cell clones after liver transplantation. Study information: Tolerant meant at least one year fully off immunosuppression without liver enzymes above twice normal. Samples came pre-transplant, pre-randomization before withdrawal, and post-randomization after withdrawal ended.

Generated by immunoSEQ multiplex PCR, the TCRdb table keeps only in-frame clones and is missing some. The repertoire holds 99,000 or so clones, 82% seen once, with just under 1% in the top ten. Thawed unstimulated PBMCs were FACS-sorted by CD3, CD4 and CD8 into two populations. The material was CD4+ T cells from blood, obtained before liver transplant. The source of this sequence is a human donor who received a liver transplant.

For the CDR3, the DNA is TGTGCCAGTAGTATGTCCCTCGCCGATGAGCAGTTCTTC. Translating gives CASSMSLADEQFF. This sequence joins TRBV19 and TRBJ2-1; D remains ambiguous. The length of the CDR3 is 13 residues. With 3 bases removed from V and 8 bases from J, the gap between germline ends came to 11 bases. Germline-derived CDR1 and CDR2 are LNHDA and SQIVND (reference sequence).